The present T cell receptor (beta chain) was sequenced within a study of shared clonotypes between healthy human individuals. About the study: Each donor's CD4 naive and CD4 memory cells filled three plates apiece, CD8 naive two, and CD8 memory one.

This table comes from immunoSEQ multiplex PCR, and its TCRdb copy is limited to in-frame clones, with some not included. The sample has 850,000 to 1,100,000 clones; 60% to 85% are singletons. The germline V gene has CDR1 MNHNS and CDR2 SASEGT. The length of the CDR3 is 14 residues. Trimming took 5 bases from V and 3 from J, leaving 13 bases between them. The sample comprised memory CD4+ T cells from PBMCs. Subset reported: CD45RA-negative fraction. This receptor was obtained from a man aged 18 to 30 in good health. Some clones in this sample may be carry-over from other donors' samples. This rearrangement joins TRBV6-1 to TRBJ1-2; tentatively, D is TRBD1 (5 bases). The CDR3 reads CASSPRDSDYGYTF. DNA for the CDR3: TGTGCCAGCAGTCCCCGGGACTCGGACTATGGCTACACCTTC.